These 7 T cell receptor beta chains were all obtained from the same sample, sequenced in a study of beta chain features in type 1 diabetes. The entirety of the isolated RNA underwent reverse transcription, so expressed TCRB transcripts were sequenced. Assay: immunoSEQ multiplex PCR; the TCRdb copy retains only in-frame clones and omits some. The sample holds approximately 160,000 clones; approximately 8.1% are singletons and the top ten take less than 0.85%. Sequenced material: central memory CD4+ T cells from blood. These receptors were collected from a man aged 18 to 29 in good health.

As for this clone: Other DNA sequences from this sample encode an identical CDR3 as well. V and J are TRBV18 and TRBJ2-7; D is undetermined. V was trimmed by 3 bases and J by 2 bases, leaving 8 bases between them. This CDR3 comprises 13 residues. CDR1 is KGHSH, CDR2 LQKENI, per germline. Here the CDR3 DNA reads TGTGCCAGCTCACCCTCACAAGCCTACGAGCAGTACTTC. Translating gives CASSPSQAYEQYF.

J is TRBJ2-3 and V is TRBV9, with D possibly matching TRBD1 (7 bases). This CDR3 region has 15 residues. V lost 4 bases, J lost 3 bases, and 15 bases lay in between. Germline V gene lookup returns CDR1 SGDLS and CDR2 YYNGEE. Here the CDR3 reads CASSPWDSGTDTQYF. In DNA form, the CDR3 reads TGTGCCAGCAGCCCCTGGGACAGCGGGACAGATACGCAGTATTTT.

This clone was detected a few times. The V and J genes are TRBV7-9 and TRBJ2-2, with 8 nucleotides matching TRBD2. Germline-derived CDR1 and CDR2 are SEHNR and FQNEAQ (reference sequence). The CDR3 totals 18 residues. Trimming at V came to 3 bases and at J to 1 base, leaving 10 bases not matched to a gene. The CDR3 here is CASSFTGAGGLNTGELFF. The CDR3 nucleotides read TGTGCCAGCAGCTTCACTGGGGCGGGAGGCCTGAACACCGGGGAGCTGTTTTTT.

The CDR3 nucleotides are TGTGCCAGCAGCTTGGGACAGGGAATGTGGTATGGCTACACCTTC. Its protein is CASSLGQGMWYGYTF. This sequence joins TRBV5-4 and TRBJ1-2; 7 bases agree with TRBD1. The trim removed 0 bases at V and 5 bases at J, leaving 7 bases unmatched. The CDR3 is 15 residues long. Germline V CDR1 and CDR2: SGHNT, YYREEE (reference sequence).

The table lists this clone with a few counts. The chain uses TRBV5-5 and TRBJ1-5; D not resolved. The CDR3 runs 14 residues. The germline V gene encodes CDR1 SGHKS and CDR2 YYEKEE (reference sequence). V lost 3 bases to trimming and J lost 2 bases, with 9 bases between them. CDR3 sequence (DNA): TGTGCCAGCAGCTCCGGGCGGGGCAATCAGCCCCAGCATTTT. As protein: CASSSGRGNQPQHF.

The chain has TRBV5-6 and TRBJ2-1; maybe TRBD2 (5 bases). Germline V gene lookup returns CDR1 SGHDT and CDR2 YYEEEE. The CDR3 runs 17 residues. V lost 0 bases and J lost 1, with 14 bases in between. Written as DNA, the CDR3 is TGTGCCAGCAGCTTGGAAGGCGGGCTGCCATCCTACAATGAGCAGTTCTTC. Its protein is CASSLEGGLPSYNEQFF. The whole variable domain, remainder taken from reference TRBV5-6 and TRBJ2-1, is DAGVTQSPTHLIKTRGQQVTLRCSPKSGHDTVSWYQQALGQGPQFIFQYYEEEERQRGNFPDRFSGHQFPNYSSELNVNALLLGDSALYLCASSLEGGLPSYNEQFFGPGTRLTVL.

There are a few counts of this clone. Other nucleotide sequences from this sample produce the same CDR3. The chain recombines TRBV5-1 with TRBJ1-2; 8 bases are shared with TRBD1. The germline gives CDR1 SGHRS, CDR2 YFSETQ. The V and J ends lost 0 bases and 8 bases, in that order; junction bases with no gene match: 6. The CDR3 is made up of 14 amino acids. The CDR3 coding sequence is TGCGCCAGCAGCTTGGGAGACAGGGGAGACGGCTACACCTTC. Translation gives CASSLGDRGDGYTF.